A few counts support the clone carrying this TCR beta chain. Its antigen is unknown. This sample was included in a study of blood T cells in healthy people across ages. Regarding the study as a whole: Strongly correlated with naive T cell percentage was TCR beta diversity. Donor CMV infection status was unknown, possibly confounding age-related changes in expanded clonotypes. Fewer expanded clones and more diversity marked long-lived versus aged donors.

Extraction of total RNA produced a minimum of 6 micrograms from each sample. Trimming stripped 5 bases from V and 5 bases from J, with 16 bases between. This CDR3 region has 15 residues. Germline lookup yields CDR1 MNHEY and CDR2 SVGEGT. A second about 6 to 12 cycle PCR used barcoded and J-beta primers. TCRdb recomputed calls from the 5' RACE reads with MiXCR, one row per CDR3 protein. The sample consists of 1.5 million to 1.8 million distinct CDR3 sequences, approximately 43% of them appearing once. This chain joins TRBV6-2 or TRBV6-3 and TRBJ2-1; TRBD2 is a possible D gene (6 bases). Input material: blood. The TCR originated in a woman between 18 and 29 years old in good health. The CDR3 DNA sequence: TGTGCCAGCAGTGAGCACGGGACTCATAACAATGAGCAGTTCTTC. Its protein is CASSEHGTHNNEQFF.